This T cell receptor beta chain was sequenced in a study of graft-versus-host responses after intestinal transplantation (dated by TCRdb to the early 2020s). Context from the whole study: The transplants that recipients received were multivisceral, liver-intestinal, or isolated intestinal. Samples from a few later patients were sequenced in-house on an Illumina MiSeq with MiXCR processing rather than by the commercial service. Of the 20 to 25 intestinal transplant recipients enrolled in the cohort, one of whom was a retransplant, 3 patients without pretransplant specimens were excluded. After intestinal transplantation, graft-versus-host and host-versus-graft alloreactive T cell clones in the graft, circulation and bone marrow were tracked using bulk TCR-beta CDR3 sequencing. A peak of at least 4% donor T cells among recipient peripheral blood mononuclear cells was the definition used for donor T cell macrochimerism. Every recipient was given anti-thymocyte globulin induction, followed by 2 to 4 years of maintenance tacrolimus and steroids. Alloreactive clones were identified by sequencing pre-transplant mixed lymphocyte reaction products and comparing them with unstimulated pre-transplant donor and recipient T cells.

The time point label on this specimen signifies: cells obtained before transplantation from donor or recipient. CD3+CD4+ and CD3+CD8+ populations were FACS-sorted from unstimulated pre-transplant donor and recipient cells taken from spleen or lymph nodes. Counted from cysteine to phenylalanine, this CDR3 has 9 amino acids. This entry keeps only the CDR3 DNA: 27 bases, framed from base 1. The library was made by the immunoSEQ multiplex PCR assay. In most patients, genomic DNA was isolated using the Qiagen DNeasy Blood and Tissue Kit and sent frozen to Adaptive Biotechnologies for TCR sequencing. Adaptive Biotechnologies carried out high-throughput TCR-beta CDR3 sequencing of genomic DNA for most patients. In the original analysis: TCR sequencing data were retrieved from Adaptive's ImmunoSEQ software for some 17 patients, whereas a few other patients were processed with MiXCR and VDJtools. To correct CD4 versus CD8 sorting errors, sequences present in both subsets at a frequency ratio below 5:1 were removed. CDR3 nucleotide sequences shared by donor and recipient were removed because the origin of these sequences could not be assigned. Alloreactive clones required at least 2-fold expansion over unstimulated cells and minimum CFSE-low frequency of 0.002% (template counts) or 0.001% (read counts). A clone was considered mappable if detected in the sequenced pre-transplant spleen, lymph node, or MLR CFSE-low populations of the donor or recipient. Cumulative frequency of alloreactive clones was calculated as a percentage of all sequences weighted by copy number. This immuneACCESS table, as held by TCRdb, lists in-frame sequences with V and J called but not all clones. Of the missing ones, under half trace to an unresolved V gene in checked studies; the others have no known cause. Clonal size and the V and J genes are those of that table, whereas D and trimming came from the DNA. Counted in this sample were about 100,000 clones; 87% of them appeared once. Together, the top ten hold more than 0.75% of the sample.

Study-wide findings and limitations: Peak levels of circulating GvH clones were associated with declines in HvG clones early after transplant. In the allografts of patients with donor T cell macrochimerism, GvH to HvG T cell clonal ratios were high. The conclusions were limited by the relatively low number and heterogeneity of the intestinal transplant patients. GvH clones were found in recipient bone marrow, and some of the GvH clones appeared earlier in ileal mucosa or blood, which is consistent with an intestinal mucosal origin.

A few counts support this clone. The antigen it recognizes is unknown. It has no much larger one-base neighbor in the sample; base qualities were not kept. This sequence originates from a human donor who was the organ donor for an intestinal transplant. The material sequenced was unstimulated CD4+ T cells sorted from spleen or lymph node cells, taken before transplant. The rearranged segments are TRBV7-5 and TRBJ1-2. TRBV7-5 is a listed pseudogene. In nucleotides, the sequence is TGTGTCAGAAGTGCGTTCTACACCTTC. Translation gives CVRSAFYTF.